This T cell receptor (beta chain) derives from a study of blood T cell repertoires in COVID-19. V was clipped by 4 bases and J by 4 bases; unmatched bases: 6. Germline V gene data show CDR1 as LGHDT and CDR2 as YNNKEL (reference sequence). The CDR3 totals 15 residues. The table came from immunoSEQ multiplex PCR; TCRdb's copy has only in-frame clones and leaves some out. The repertoire holds roughly 320,000 clones, with under 90% as singletons. The cohort comprised adults aged about 18 to 100 years residing in under 30 US areas. The sample consisted of PBMCs or T cells enriched from blood (not recorded which). The chain is built from TRBV3-1 (or the pseudogene TRBV3-2) and TRBJ1-1; 10 positions agree with TRBD1. The clonotype was recovered from a man younger than 40 who had recovered from COVID-19. CDR3 loop: CASSPGTGESTEAFF. As DNA, the CDR3 is TGTGCCAGCAGCCCTGGGACAGGGGAAAGCACTGAAGCTTTCTTT.